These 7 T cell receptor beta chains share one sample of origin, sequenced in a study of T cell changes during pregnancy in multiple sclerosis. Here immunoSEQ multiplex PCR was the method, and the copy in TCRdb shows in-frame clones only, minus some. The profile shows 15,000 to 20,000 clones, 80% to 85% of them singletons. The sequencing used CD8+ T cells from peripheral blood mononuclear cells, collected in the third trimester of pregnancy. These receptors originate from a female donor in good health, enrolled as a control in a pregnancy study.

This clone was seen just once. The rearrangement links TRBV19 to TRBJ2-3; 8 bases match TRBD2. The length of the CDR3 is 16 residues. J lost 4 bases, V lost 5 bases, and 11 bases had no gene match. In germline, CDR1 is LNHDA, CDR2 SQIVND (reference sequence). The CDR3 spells CASSLSGAGVADTQYF. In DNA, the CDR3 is TGTGCCAGTAGTCTATCTGGAGCGGGAGTTGCAGATACGCAGTATTTT.

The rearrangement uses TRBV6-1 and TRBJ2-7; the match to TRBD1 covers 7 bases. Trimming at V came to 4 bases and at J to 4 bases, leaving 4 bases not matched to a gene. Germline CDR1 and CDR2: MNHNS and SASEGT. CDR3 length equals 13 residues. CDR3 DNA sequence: TGTGCCAGCAGTGTCACAGGGGCTTACGAGCAGTACTTC. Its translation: CASSVTGAYEQYF.

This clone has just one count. The chain's CDR3 is CASTGEEEKLFF. In nucleotides, the CDR3 is TGTGCCAGCACCGGGGAAGAGGAAAAACTGTTTTTT. The V and J genes are TRBV7-9 and TRBJ1-4, with D hard to call. CDR1 is SEHNR, CDR2 FQNEAQ, per germline (reference sequence). The V end lost 7 bases, the J end lost 8 bases, and 11 bases lay between the germline ends. The length of the CDR3 is 12 residues.

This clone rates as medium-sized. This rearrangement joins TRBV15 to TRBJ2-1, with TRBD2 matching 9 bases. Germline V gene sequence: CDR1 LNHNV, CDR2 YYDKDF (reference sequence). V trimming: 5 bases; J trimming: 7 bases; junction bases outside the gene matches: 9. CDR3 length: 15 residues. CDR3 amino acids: CATSSPREGLNEQFF. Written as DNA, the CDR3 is TGTGCCACCAGCTCCCCGCGGGAGGGTTTGAATGAGCAGTTCTTC.

Here the CDR3 reads CASSLRGGGNTEAFF. CDR3 in DNA: TGTGCCAGCAGCCTCCGGGGAGGGGGTAACACTGAAGCTTTCTTT. This chain links TRBV9 with TRBJ1-1; D is possibly TRBD1 (6 bases). This CDR3 is 15 amino acids long. V was clipped by 4 bases and J by 2 bases, with 15 bases between them. Germline values: CDR1 SGDLS, CDR2 YYNGEE. The full variable domain, rest sourced from reference TRBV9 and TRBJ1-1, is DSGVTQTPKHLITATGQRVTLRCSPRSGDLSVYWYQQSLDQGLQFLIQYYNGEERAKGNILERFSAQQFPDLHSELNLSSLELGDSALYFCASSLRGGGNTEAFFGQGTRLTVV.

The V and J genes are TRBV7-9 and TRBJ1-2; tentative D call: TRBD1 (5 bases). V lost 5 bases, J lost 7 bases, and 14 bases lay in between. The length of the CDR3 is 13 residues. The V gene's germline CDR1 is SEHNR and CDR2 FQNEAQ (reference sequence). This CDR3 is CASSGGGSLGYTF. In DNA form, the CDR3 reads TGTGCCAGCAGCGGCGGGGGGAGTCTTGGCTACACCTTC. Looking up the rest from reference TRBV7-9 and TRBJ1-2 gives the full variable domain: DTGVSQNPRHKITKRGQNVTFRCDPISEHNRLYWYRQTLGQGPEFLTYFQNEAQLEKSRLLSDRFSAERPKGSFSTLEIQRTEQGDSAMYLCASSGGGSLGYTFGSGTRLTVV.

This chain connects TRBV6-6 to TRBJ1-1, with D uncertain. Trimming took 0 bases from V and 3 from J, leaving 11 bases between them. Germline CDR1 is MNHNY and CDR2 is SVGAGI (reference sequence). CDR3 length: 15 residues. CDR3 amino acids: CASSYSIRSDTEAFF. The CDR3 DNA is TGTGCCAGCAGTTACTCGATTCGGTCGGACACTGAAGCTTTCTTT.